This T cell receptor beta chain was identified during a study of beta chain features in type 1 diabetes. Study-wide results and caveats: TCRB CDR3s from Type 1 diabetes patients were moderately but significantly shorter in all four CD4+ subsets.

Sequencing targeted expressed TCRB transcripts, as all isolated RNA had been reverse transcribed. Naive, central memory and regulatory T cell samples produced a mean of approximately 4 million reads. TCRdb's copy holds only in-frame clones and misses some; the assay was immunoSEQ multiplex PCR. The profile shows about 190,000 clones, 7.8% of them singletons. Per donor, one heparinised blood draw averaged about 116 mL. Over 95% purity was reached by all sorted populations. Worth noting for this clone: Its cognate antigen is unknown.

The sequence came from a woman aged 40 to 49 with type 1 diabetes. The sample consisted of central memory CD4+ T cells from blood.

CDR3 sequence reads: CASSPWTGKGFNEQFF. For the CDR3, the DNA is TGTGCCAGCAGCCCGTGGACAGGGAAAGGATTTAATGAGCAGTTCTTC. This sequence joins TRBV7-3 and TRBJ2-1, with 8 bases identical to TRBD1. The CDR3 spans 16 residues. Trimming at V came to 5 bases and at J to 7 bases, leaving 13 bases not matched to a gene. The germline CDR1 and CDR2 sequences are SGHTA and FQGTGA.